Following are 32 T cell receptor beta chains from one sample sequenced in a study of blood T cells in healthy people across ages. The use of a sample-barcoded 5' primer and a J-beta primer mix characterized a second PCR of 7 to 11 cycles. One entry per CDR3 protein, called by TCRdb with MiXCR from the 5' RACE reads. The table records 1.8 million or so distinct CDR3 sequences, around 40% of them present only once. Sequencing was done on a sample of blood. The source of these receptors is a human donor in good health.

The gene calls are TRBV7-9 and TRBJ2-7; D not resolved. The V end lost 1 base, the J end lost 0 bases, and 10 bases lay between the germline ends. Germline V gene data show CDR1 as SEHNR and CDR2 as FQNEAQ (reference sequence). The CDR3 is 15 amino acids. CDR3 protein: CASSLDVVGSYEQYF. For the CDR3, the DNA is TGTGCCAGCAGCTTAGATGTTGTGGGCTCCTACGAGCAGTACTTC. Together with reference TRBV7-9 and TRBJ2-7, the CDR3 gives the full variable domain: DTGVSQNPRHKITKRGQNVTFRCDPISEHNRLYWYRQTLGQGPEFLTYFQNEAQLEKSRLLSDRFSAERPKGSFSTLEIQRTEQGDSAMYLCASSLDVVGSYEQYFGPGTRLTVT.

A few counts support this clonotype. The rearrangement joins TRBV4-3 to TRBJ2-1; D gene unclear. Trimming pared 2 bases from V and 5 bases from J, leaving 28 bases between. Germline values: CDR1 LGHNA, CDR2 YSLEER. This CDR3 spans 20 amino acids. The CDR3 DNA reads TGCGCCAGCAGCCAACGGGCAGGTCCACTATTAATGGTGGAGCACAATGAGCAGTTCTTC. This translates into CASSQRAGPLLMVEHNEQFF.

The chain employs TRBV7-9 and TRBJ2-7; a possible D gene is TRBD1 (6 bases). The V and J ends lost 6 bases and 3 bases respectively, with 12 bases between them. This CDR3 is built from 13 residues. Germline V gives CDR1 SEHNR, CDR2 FQNEAQ (reference sequence). CDR3 protein: CASSRDKHYEQYF. Written as DNA, the CDR3 is TGTGCCAGCAGTCGGGACAAGCACTACGAGCAGTACTTC.

The V call is TRBV3-1, the J call TRBJ2-5, with 10 positions matching TRBD2. Losses at the gene ends were 0 bases for V and 5 bases for J; bases not matched to a gene: 9. This CDR3 has 17 residues. Per germline, CDR1 LGHDT and CDR2 YNNKEL (reference sequence). CDR3 in DNA: TGTGCCAGCAGCCAAGATCGGGCTAGCGGGGGAACGGAGACCCAGTACTTC. It yields the protein CASSQDRASGGTETQYF.

There are a few counts of this clonotype. The chain uses TRBV20-1 and TRBJ1-2; maybe TRBD1 (5 bases). Germline lookup yields CDR1 DFQATT and CDR2 SNEGSKA (reference sequence). V dropped 3 bases and J dropped 4 bases, with 12 bases sitting between them. This CDR3 spans 13 amino acids. DNA for the CDR3: TGCAGTGCTAGGAAGGGACTTAGCTATGGCTACACCTTC. The encoded protein is CSARKGLSYGYTF.

The chain joins TRBV7-2 to TRBJ2-3; D is unclear. CDR1 and CDR2 from the germline V gene are SGHTA and FQGNSA. The CDR3 is 13 residues long. Trimming shortened V by 4 bases and J by 6 bases, and 11 bases separated the two germline ends. The chain's CDR3 is CASSSLSWDTQYF. CDR3 DNA sequence: TGTGCCAGCAGCTCCTTGAGTTGGGATACGCAGTATTTT.

This sequence joins TRBV11-1 and TRBJ2-1; D unresolved. The end of the DNA aligns better with TRBJ2-7, so the J call may be wrong. CDR3 size: 14 residues. The germline gives CDR1 SGHAT, CDR2 FQDESV (reference sequence). The CDR3 DNA reads TGTGCCAGCAGCTCCCGAACAGTTTACAATGAGCAGTACTTC. Translating it yields CASSSRTVYNEQYF.

Of note for this clonotype: The conserved phenylalanine or tryptophan is not found at the CDR3 terminus, so this likely reflects a read error. The rearrangement uses TRBV6-1 and TRBJ1-5; D perhaps matches TRBD1 (5 bases). This CDR3 has 15 residues. Germline V CDR1 and CDR2: MNHNS, SASEGT. Trimming removed 4 bases from V and 5 bases from J, with 15 bases in between. CDR3: CASSGTWDPYQPQHC. The CDR3 region has the DNA TGTGCCAGCAGTGGGACCTGGGACCCGTATCAGCCCCAGCATTGT.

The V and J genes are TRBV5-6 and TRBJ1-2; perhaps TRBD1 as D (6 bases). The V gene lost 3 bases and the J gene lost 4 bases, with 22 bases spanning the gap. From germline, CDR1 is SGHDT and CDR2 YYEEEE. The CDR3 consists of 17 residues. The CDR3 DNA reads TGTGCCAGCAGCTCCACGGGGGCAAGCTTGCAGAGCTATGGCTACACCTTC. Protein product: CASSSTGASLQSYGYTF. The whole variable domain, filled in from reference TRBV5-6 and TRBJ1-2, reads DAGVTQSPTHLIKTRGQQVTLRCSPKSGHDTVSWYQQALGQGPQFIFQYYEEEERQRGNFPDRFSGHQFPNYSSELNVNALLLGDSALYLCASSSTGASLQSYGYTFGSGTRLTVV.

V and J are TRBV20-1 and TRBJ2-1; perhaps TRBD1 as D (5 bases). The CDR3 spans 14 residues. Trimming took 5 bases from V and 9 from J, leaving 20 bases between them. Per germline, CDR1 DFQATT and CDR2 SNEGSKA (reference sequence). Here the CDR3 DNA reads TGCAGTGCTCTCCAGGGTTTTCTCAAATTTGAGCAGTTCTTC. Protein sequence: CSALQGFLKFEQFF.

There are a few counts of this clonotype. The chain joins TRBV28 to TRBJ2-3, with D unresolved. CDR3 length: 13 residues. Germline loops: CDR1 MDHEN, CDR2 SYDVKM. Trimming shortened V by 3 bases and J by 3 bases, and 7 bases separated the two germline ends. The DNA of the CDR3 is TGTGCCAGCAGTTTTCCCACAACAGATACGCAGTATTTT. This encodes CASSFPTTDTQYF.

The chain employs TRBV21-1 and TRBJ1-5. TRBV21-1 is shown as a pseudogene. This CDR3 region has 19 residues. The chain's CDR3 is CASSKRGGGRHTRNQPQHF. The CDR3 DNA sequence: TGTGCCAGCAGCAAACGGGGGGGAGGGCGTCACACCCGCAATCAGCCCCAGCATTTT.

This clonotype was counted at least ten times. The genes are TRBV7-9 and TRBJ1-1, with TRBD1 matching over 9 bases. This CDR3 region has 15 residues. The germline CDR1 and CDR2 sequences are SEHNR and FQNEAQ (reference sequence). V lost 4 bases and J lost 0; bases outside the gene matches: 3. This chain's CDR3 is CASSSGQGMNTEAFF. CDR3 bases: TGTGCCAGCAGCTCCGGACAGGGGATGAACACTGAAGCTTTCTTT.

The table lists this clonotype with a few counts. The genes are TRBV28 and TRBJ2-4; the D is unclear. CDR1 MDHEN and CDR2 SYDVKM come from the germline V gene. This CDR3 is built from 16 residues. The V end lost 2 bases, the J end lost 0 bases, and 11 bases lay between the germline ends. CDR3 region: CASSLGRLLAKNIQYF. In nucleotides, the CDR3 is TGTGCCAGCAGTTTAGGCCGGCTCCTAGCCAAAAACATTCAGTACTTC.

This chain joins TRBV12-3 or TRBV12-4 and TRBJ2-7, with D maybe TRBD1 (6 bases). This CDR3 is built from 16 residues. The V gene lost 5 bases and the J gene lost 0 bases, with 17 bases spanning the gap. The chain's CDR3 is CASSPPGRGGSYEQYF. CDR3 DNA: TGTGCCAGCAGTCCTCCGGGGCGAGGGGGCTCCTACGAGCAGTACTTC.

This rearrangement joins TRBV6-2 or TRBV6-3 to TRBJ1-1; 9 positions match TRBD1. Germline loops: CDR1 MNHEY, CDR2 SVGEGT. V was clipped by 1 base and J by 4 bases; unmatched bases: 1. This CDR3 region has 14 residues. The CDR3 protein is CASSYYRGLTEAFF. Here the CDR3 DNA reads TGTGCCAGCAGTTACTACAGGGGGCTCACTGAAGCTTTCTTT.

The CDR3 protein is CASSPLGGVEETQYF. CDR3 sequence (DNA): TGTGCCAGCAGCCCCCTCGGGGGCGTCGAAGAGACCCAGTACTTC. The rearrangement links TRBV4-2 to TRBJ2-5; D possibly uses TRBD1 or TRBD2 (6 bases each). The CDR3 extends over 15 amino acids. The ends were cut back, 4 bases at V and 3 bases at J, with 15 bases in the middle. Germline V CDR1 and CDR2: LGHNA, YNFKEQ.

This clonotype was seen a few times. The rearrangement links TRBV9 to TRBJ2-5; weak D call: TRBD1 (6 bases). Between the trimmed V and J ends, which lost 2 bases and 0 bases, there was a span of 8 bases. CDR1 and CDR2 (germline): SGDLS, YYNGEE. The CDR3 is made up of 14 amino acids. The CDR3 DNA sequence: TGTGCCAGCAGCGTCCGGGACAACCAAGAGACCCAGTACTTC. This sequence encodes CASSVRDNQETQYF. Drawing the rest from reference TRBV9 and TRBJ2-5, the complete variable domain is DSGVTQTPKHLITATGQRVTLRCSPRSGDLSVYWYQQSLDQGLQFLIQYYNGEERAKGNILERFSAQQFPDLHSELNLSSLELGDSALYFCASSVRDNQETQYFGPGTRLLVL.

J is TRBJ2-7 and V is TRBV18; unclear D gene. Looked up from germline, CDR1 is KGHSH and CDR2 is LQKENI. V gave up 3 bases and J gave up 5 bases, with 8 bases separating them. CDR3 length equals 12 residues. This CDR3 reads CASSPMYDEQYF. The CDR3 bases are TGTGCCAGCTCACCGATGTACGACGAGCAGTACTTC.

The rearrangement joins TRBV7-9 to TRBJ1-2, with D unclear. V was shortened by 1 base and J by 2 bases, with 5 bases between the two germline ends. The CDR3 is 13 amino acids. Germline assignment: CDR1 SEHNR and CDR2 FQNEAQ (reference sequence). DNA of the CDR3: TGTGCCAGCAGCTTAGTAGAGAACTATGGCTACACCTTC. Its translation is CASSLVENYGYTF.

The chain combines TRBV24-1 with TRBJ2-1, with D unclear. Trimming pared 2 bases from V and 3 bases from J, leaving 7 bases between. The CDR3 runs to 14 residues. Germline V CDR1 and CDR2: KGHDR, SFDVKD. CDR3 sequence (DNA): TGTGCCACCAGTGATTGGTCCAACTACAATGAGCAGTTCTTC. Amino acid sequence: CATSDWSNYNEQFF.

Notes on this clonotype: One junction end disagrees with the germline gene, perhaps due to a read error. The chain has TRBV12-3 or TRBV12-4 and TRBJ2-3; the D is unclear. The CDR3 covers 15 residues. The CDR3 sequence: CAGRMDGAGTDTQYF. The CDR3 DNA is TGTGCCGGCAGAATGGACGGCGCAGGCACAGATACGCAGTATTTT.

This clonotype appeared a few times. J is TRBJ1-2 and V is TRBV2, with D possibly matching TRBD1 (5 bases). Germline CDR1 and CDR2: SNHLY and FYNNEI. This CDR3 is 12 amino acids long. The V end was cut by 5 bases, the J end by 7 bases, with 11 bases between. CDR3 sequence reads: CASSLDTSGYTF. CDR3 bases: TGTGCCAGCAGTCTGGACACTTCTGGCTACACCTTC.

The rearrangement uses TRBV2 and TRBJ2-1, with 7 nucleotides matching TRBD2. The ends lost 6 bases at V and 8 bases at J; junction bases unmatched: 7. The CDR3 sequence is 13 residues long. From germline, CDR1 is SNHLY and CDR2 FYNNEI. CDR3 amino acids: CASRELAWDEQFF. The CDR3 coding sequence is TGTGCCAGCAGGGAACTAGCGTGGGATGAGCAGTTCTTC. Filled out from reference TRBV2 and TRBJ2-1, the complete variable domain reads EPEVTQTPSHQVTQMGQEVILRCVPISNHLYFYWYRQILGQKVEFLVSFYNNEISEKSEIFDDQFSVERPDGSNFTLKIRSTKLEDSAMYFCASRELAWDEQFFGPGTRLTVL.

A note on this clonotype: It is likely a read error, because the conserved phenylalanine at the end of the CDR3 is missing. This sequence joins TRBV29-1 and TRBJ2-2, with unresolved D. CDR1 and CDR2 from the germline V gene are SQVTM and ANQGSEA. This CDR3 region has 14 residues. V lost 4 bases to trimming and J lost 3 bases, with 12 bases between them. This CDR3 reads CSVGDSGHTGELFV. The CDR3 DNA follows: TGCAGCGTTGGGGATTCAGGTCACACCGGGGAGCTGTTTGTT.

This clonotype showed up just once. The genes are TRBV6-2 or TRBV6-3 and TRBJ1-6, with 9 nucleotides matching TRBD1. V lost 11 bases, J lost 8 bases, and 7 bases stayed unmatched. This CDR3 has 13 residues. Germline assignment: CDR1 MNHEY and CDR2 SVGEGT. The chain's CDR3 is CAGRWDRDSPLHF. For the CDR3, the DNA is TGTGCCGGTCGTTGGGACAGGGATTCACCCCTCCACTTT.

This clonotype was found once. Relative to the germline gene, one junction end is altered; a read error may explain this. The chain employs TRBV28 and TRBJ2-1; unclear D gene. This CDR3 has 12 residues. CDR1 is MDHEN and CDR2 is SYDVKM in the germline V gene. For the CDR3, the DNA is TGTGCCAGCAGTTCGCCCAGAAATGAGCGGTTCTTC. Amino acids: CASSSPRNERFF.

The table lists this clonotype with a few counts. The chain has TRBV6-1 and TRBJ2-7; D call uncertain. CDR1 and CDR2 from the germline V gene are MNHNS and SASEGT. The CDR3 totals 14 residues. Trimming cost V 3 bases and J 0 bases, with 9 bases left between them. CDR3 sequence (DNA): TGTGCCAGCAGTGAGGTCAGGAACTCCTACGAGCAGTACTTC. It encodes CASSEVRNSYEQYF.

This clonotype was observed a handful of times. The rearrangement links TRBV5-6 to TRBJ1-2; D is possibly TRBD1 (5 bases). The V gene's germline CDR1 is SGHDT and CDR2 YYEEEE. The CDR3 runs to 15 residues. V lost 1 base and J lost 5, with 15 bases in between. CDR3 sequence (DNA): TGTGCCAGCAGCTTGAACCCAGGGAGCATTTATGGCTACACCTTC. This gives the protein CASSLNPGSIYGYTF. Together with reference TRBV5-6 and TRBJ1-2, the CDR3 gives the full variable domain: DAGVTQSPTHLIKTRGQQVTLRCSPKSGHDTVSWYQQALGQGPQFIFQYYEEEERQRGNFPDRFSGHQFPNYSSELNVNALLLGDSALYLCASSLNPGSIYGYTFGSGTRLTVV.

Details on this clonotype: A junction boundary mismatches the germline segment, possibly from a read error. The rearrangement uses TRBV11-3 and TRBJ2-5; a possible D gene is TRBD1 (6 bases). Per germline, CDR1 SGHNT and CDR2 YENEEA. The CDR3 loop spans 14 amino acids. CDR3 amino acids: CTSSLLQGQQTQYF. The CDR3 DNA follows: TGTACCAGCAGCTTACTTCAGGGGCAACAGACCCAGTACTTC.

This chain connects TRBV2 to TRBJ2-5, with D unclear. Per germline, CDR1 SNHLY and CDR2 FYNNEI. The CDR3 is made up of 16 amino acids. Trimming cost V 3 bases and J 2 bases, with 16 bases left between them. The CDR3, as DNA: TGTGCCAGCAGTGAGCTTGGGTCGGGCAAGCAAGAGACCCAGTACTTC. Translating gives CASSELGSGKQETQYF.

The CDR3 DNA is TGTGCCAGCAGTCCTCAGGGGCAGCATGGCTACACCTTC. Translating gives CASSPQGQHGYTF. The chain joins TRBV6-6 to TRBJ1-2, with D maybe TRBD1 (6 bases). Germline assignment: CDR1 MNHNY and CDR2 SVGAGI (reference sequence). The V gene lost 5 bases and the J gene lost 6 bases, with 13 bases spanning the gap. This CDR3 has 13 residues.